The 27 T cell receptor beta chains below come from one sample, sequenced in a study of cytomegalovirus exposure and HLA in healthy donors. PCR primers comprised 60 Vbeta and 13 Jbeta primers. Some clones are missing from TCRdb's copy, which holds only in-frame ones; the method was immunoSEQ multiplex PCR. This sample has 100,000 to 150,000 clones, with over 70% found just once. Sequencing was done on a sample of PBMCs. These receptors all stem from a woman aged 18-29 years in good health and CMV-seronegative.

This clone has only a few counts. The chain recombines TRBV7-2 with TRBJ2-1, with D possibly TRBD1 on 6 matching bases. CDR3 length equals 13 residues. Trimming shortened V by 5 bases and J by 5 bases, and 10 bases separated the two germline ends. CDR1 SGHTA and CDR2 FQGNSA come from the germline V gene. This CDR3 reads CASSHDRHNEQFF. CDR3 bases: TGTGCCAGCAGCCACGACAGGCACAATGAGCAGTTCTTC.

V is TRBV7-2 and J is TRBJ2-1; 7 positions agree with TRBD1. The CDR3 spans 13 residues. In germline, CDR1 is SGHTA, CDR2 FQGNSA. The V gene end was trimmed by 5 bases and the J gene end by 6 bases; junction bases not matched to a gene: 4. CDR3 nucleotide sequence: TGTGCCAGCAGCGCACAGGGGTTCAATGAGCAGTTCTTC. Its translation is CASSAQGFNEQFF.

The chain is built from TRBV4-1 and TRBJ1-1, with a tentative D call TRBD1 (5 bases). V dropped 0 bases and J dropped 1 base, with 12 bases sitting between them. This CDR3 is 16 amino acids long. Germline CDR1 reads MGHRA; CDR2 reads YSYEKL. The DNA for the CDR3 is TGCGCCAGCAGCCAAGATGGCGCGACAGAGAACACTGAAGCTTTCTTT. This translates into CASSQDGATENTEAFF.

The chain uses TRBV19 and TRBJ1-5; D perhaps matches TRBD1 (5 bases). V was shortened by 1 base and J by 4 bases, with 11 bases between the two germline ends. Germline V lookup: CDR1 LNHDA, CDR2 SQIVND (reference sequence). There are 15 residues in the CDR3. The CDR3 loop reads CASSIGVGANQPQHF. The CDR3 nucleotides read TGTGCCAGTAGTATAGGCGTAGGGGCTAATCAGCCCCAGCATTTT.

The rearrangement links TRBV2 to TRBJ2-7, with 9 bases matching TRBD2. The germline CDR1 and CDR2 sequences are SNHLY and FYNNEI. The CDR3 has 15 amino acids. V lost 2 bases and J lost 4; bases outside the gene matches: 6. CDR3 sequence (DNA): TGTGCCAGCAGTGAATCGGCTAGCGGGATATACGAGCAGTACTTC. Amino acid sequence: CASSESASGIYEQYF.

In this sample, this clone turned up once. The gene calls are TRBV12-5 and TRBJ2-2; tentative D call: TRBD2 (5 bases). V lost 0 bases and J 0 bases, leaving 8 bases between the germline ends. This CDR3 contains 16 residues. Germline V lookup: CDR1 LGHNT, CDR2 FRNRAP. The CDR3 DNA reads TGTGCTAGTGGTTTGGTAGGACTGACGAACACCGGGGAGCTGTTTTTT. It specifies CASGLVGLTNTGELFF. The full variable domain, rest sourced from reference TRBV12-5 and TRBJ2-2, is DARVTQTPRHKVTEMGQEVTMRCQPILGHNTVFWYRQTMMQGLELLAYFRNRAPLDDSGMPKDRFSAEMPDATLATLKIQPSEPRDSAVYFCASGLVGLTNTGELFFGEGSRLTVL.

This chain connects TRBV5-1 to TRBJ1-2; 9 bases fit TRBD1. The ends lost 0 bases at V and 5 bases at J; junction bases unmatched: 2. The CDR3 contains 14 residues. Germline CDR1 SGHRS, CDR2 YFSETQ. The CDR3 nucleotides are TGCGCCAGCAGCTTGGGGGACAGGGCTTATGGCTACACCTTC. Protein sequence: CASSLGDRAYGYTF.

This clone was detected once. The V and J genes are TRBV10-3 and TRBJ1-2; TRBD1 aligns across 7 bases. CDR1 is ENHRY, CDR2 SYGVKD, per germline. J was trimmed by 4 bases and V by 7 bases; bases with no gene match: 0. CDR3 size: 11 residues. The CDR3 DNA sequence: TGTGCCATCACAGGGGGCTATGGCTACACCTTC. This translates into CAITGGYGYTF.

This clone was recorded once. The V call is TRBV19, the J call TRBJ1-1, with D possibly being TRBD1 (6 bases). The CDR3 runs 14 residues. Trimming took 1 base from V and 5 from J, leaving 11 bases between them. The V gene's germline CDR1 is LNHDA and CDR2 SQIVND (reference sequence). The CDR3 is CASSIGRGTTEAFF. The CDR3 DNA reads TGTGCCAGTAGTATAGGCAGGGGTACAACTGAAGCTTTCTTT.

This chain joins TRBV12-5 and TRBJ1-5; 9 bases agree with TRBD1. V was pared by 2 bases and J by 1 base, with 9 bases of the junction left unmatched. The CDR3 extends over 18 amino acids. CDR1 is LGHNT, CDR2 FRNRAP, per germline. CDR3 amino acids: CASGLWDPGQGSNQPQHF. CDR3 sequence (DNA): TGTGCTAGTGGTTTGTGGGACCCGGGACAGGGAAGCAATCAGCCCCAGCATTTT.

The chain combines TRBV7-2 with TRBJ2-2, with TRBD2 matching over 7 bases. Germline values: CDR1 SGHTA, CDR2 FQGNSA. Trimming took 3 bases from V and 5 from J; bases not matched to a gene: 6. CDR3 length equals 15 residues. DNA for the CDR3: TGTGCCAGCAGCTTCCTCGGACTAGGGACCGGGGAGCTGTTTTTT. Amino acids: CASSFLGLGTGELFF.

J is TRBJ1-2 and V is TRBV11-2, with a weak D call TRBD1 (6 bases). Germline-derived CDR1 and CDR2 are SGHAT and FQNNGV. The CDR3 has 15 residues. The germline V and J ends were trimmed by 5 bases and 6 bases, with 19 bases remaining between them. This CDR3 reads CASSRTGTTGDGYTF. DNA of the CDR3: TGTGCCAGCAGCCGGACCGGGACAACTGGAGATGGCTACACCTTC.

The J gene is TRBJ2-7, the V gene TRBV7-9; weak D call: TRBD2 (5 bases). The CDR3 covers 13 residues. With 5 bases removed from V and 2 bases from J, the gap between germline ends came to 10 bases. Germline V gene lookup returns CDR1 SEHNR and CDR2 FQNEAQ (reference sequence). The DNA of the CDR3 is TGTGCCAGCAGCCAGTGGGGAGCCTACGAGCAGTACTTC. Its translation is CASSQWGAYEQYF.

The V gene is TRBV29-1, the J gene TRBJ1-2; no reliable D call. V dropped 5 bases and J dropped 4 bases, with 11 bases sitting between them. The V gene's germline CDR1 is SQVTM and CDR2 ANQGSEA. The CDR3 has 12 amino acids. In nucleotides, the CDR3 is TGCAGCGTTCAGATGTACAGCTATGGCTACACCTTC. It translates to CSVQMYSYGYTF.

This clone was observed a few times. The chain couples TRBV29-1 to TRBJ2-1, with TRBD2 matching over 8 bases. Germline values: CDR1 SQVTM, CDR2 ANQGSEA. V lost 6 bases and J lost 4; bases outside the gene matches: 5. This CDR3 is 13 amino acids long. CDR3 amino acids: CSVARGAYNEQFF. DNA for the CDR3: TGCAGCGTGGCGCGGGGGGCGTACAATGAGCAGTTCTTC.

The chain employs TRBV10-2 and TRBJ1-2, with 7 bases lining up with TRBD1. Trimming removed 6 bases from V and 6 bases from J; junction bases left unmatched: 7. The CDR3 length is 13 residues. Germline V gene lookup returns CDR1 WSHSY and CDR2 SAAADI. CDR3 nucleotides: TGCGCCAGCAGCGACAGGGATAGAGATGGCTACACCTTC. This sequence encodes CASSDRDRDGYTF.

The gene calls are TRBV7-8 and TRBJ1-4; maybe TRBD1 (5 bases). In germline, CDR1 is SGHVS, CDR2 FQNEAQ. The CDR3 runs 14 residues. Trimming removed 4 bases at V and 7 bases at J, with 13 bases between. The CDR3 DNA sequence: TGTGCCAGCAGCTGGGGCCCCGAGAGTGAAAAACTGTTTTTT. Translated: CASSWGPESEKLFF.

This rearrangement joins TRBV18 to TRBJ1-2, with 8 positions matching TRBD1. Germline CDR1 reads KGHSH; CDR2 reads LQKENI. J was trimmed by 7 bases and V by 6 bases; bases with no gene match: 7. The CDR3 has 13 amino acids. CDR3 amino acids: CASSLRGRGGYTF. CDR3 nucleotides: TGTGCCAGCTCTCTCAGGGGGCGCGGTGGCTACACCTTC. Drawing the rest from reference TRBV18 and TRBJ1-2, the complete variable domain is NAGVMQNPRHLVRRRGQEARLRCSPMKGHSHVYWYRQLPEEGLKFMVYLQKENIIDESGMPKERFSAEFPKEGPSILRIQQVVRGDSAAYFCASSLRGRGGYTFGSGTRLTVV.

J is TRBJ2-7 and V is TRBV27; 7 nucleotides match TRBD1. J gave up 4 bases and V 6 bases, and 9 bases lay outside the gene matches. Germline CDR1 and CDR2: MNHEY and SMNVEV (reference sequence). The length of the CDR3 is 14 residues. The CDR3 sequence: CASSPGQIGYEQYF. The CDR3 DNA sequence: TGTGCCAGCAGCCCGGGACAGATCGGGTACGAGCAGTACTTC.

Only a few counts were recorded for this clone. The genes are TRBV2 and TRBJ2-1; TRBD2 matches at 10 bases. J lost 7 bases, V lost 4 bases, and 4 bases had no gene match. The CDR3 totals 14 residues. In germline, CDR1 is SNHLY, CDR2 FYNNEI. Here the CDR3 DNA reads TGTGCCAGCAGTGGTAGCGGGAGGAGGAATGAGCAGTTCTTC. Translation gives CASSGSGRRNEQFF.

The chain recombines TRBV13 with TRBJ2-3; TRBD1 agrees at 7 bases. CDR3 length: 14 residues. The V gene's germline CDR1 is PRHDT and CDR2 FYEKMQ (reference sequence). Trimming cost V 3 bases and J 3 bases; bases outside gene matches: 3. CDR3 in amino acids: CASSFRGRTDTQYF. In nucleotides, the CDR3 is TGTGCCAGCAGCTTTAGGGGGCGGACAGATACGCAGTATTTT.

This sequence joins TRBV7-2 and TRBJ1-2; D possibly corresponds to TRBD1 (5 bases). Germline CDR1 is SGHTA and CDR2 is FQGNSA. The V gene lost 1 base and the J gene lost 3 bases, with 9 bases spanning the gap. This CDR3 has 14 amino acids. The CDR3 DNA follows: TGTGCCAGCAGCTTAGAGGGCAGGGACTATGGCTACACCTTC. Its protein is CASSLEGRDYGYTF.

This sequence joins TRBV4-1 and TRBJ2-1, with D possibly matching TRBD1 (6 bases). The CDR3 has 16 residues. Germline loops: CDR1 MGHRA, CDR2 YSYEKL. The V end lost 1 base, the J end lost 3 bases, and 13 bases lay between the germline ends. The CDR3 loop is CASSQGSGQIYNEQFF. The DNA for the CDR3 is TGCGCCAGCAGCCAAGGTTCTGGACAGATCTACAATGAGCAGTTCTTC.

The chain joins TRBV11-2 to TRBJ1-6; 8 bases are shared with TRBD1. This CDR3 is 14 amino acids long. J gave up 6 bases and V 5 bases, and 3 bases lay outside the gene matches. Germline V gene lookup returns CDR1 SGHAT and CDR2 FQNNGV. The CDR3 DNA reads TGTGCCAGCAGCCAACAGGGGGTTAATTCACCCCTCCACTTT. Its translation is CASSQQGVNSPLHF. The full variable domain, rest sourced from reference TRBV11-2 and TRBJ1-6, is EAGVAQSPRYKIIEKRQSVAFWCNPISGHATLYWYQQILGQGPKLLIQFQNNGVVDDSQLPKDRFSAERLKGVDSTLKIQPAKLEDSAVYLCASSQQGVNSPLHFGNGTRLTVT.

This chain joins TRBV5-1 and TRBJ2-5; TRBD2 matches 8 bases. The CDR3 runs to 16 residues. The V and J ends lost 3 bases and 2 bases, in that order; junction bases with no gene match: 9. Germline V gene data show CDR1 as SGHRS and CDR2 as YFSETQ. The CDR3 region has the DNA TGCGCCAGCAGCTCCGCTCGGGGGGGGAGACAAGAGACCCAGTACTTC. This encodes CASSSARGGRQETQYF.

The CDR3 sequence: CSVSQDGYTF. The CDR3 DNA follows: TGCAGCGTTTCCCAGGATGGCTACACCTTC. The V call is TRBV29-1, the J call TRBJ1-2; D unresolved. The CDR3 loop spans 10 amino acids. In germline, CDR1 is SQVTM, CDR2 ANQGSEA. V was cut by 5 bases and J by 6 bases, with 7 bases left in between.

This chain joins TRBV19 and TRBJ2-2; 10 bases match TRBD2. The CDR3 is made up of 16 amino acids. Losses at the gene ends were 7 bases for V and 7 bases for J; bases not matched to a gene: 12. Germline CDR1 LNHDA, CDR2 SQIVND (reference sequence). As DNA, the CDR3 is TGTGCCAGTACTGCCAGCGGGAGGGCCCTTAGCGGGGAGCTGTTTTTT. As protein: CASTASGRALSGELFF.